This T cell receptor beta chain was recorded in a study of CD8 T cells in Susac syndrome. Sequencing of TCR beta, carried out with a high-throughput approach, was applied to CD8+ and CD4+ T cells from the blood. Negative isolation was applied to CD8+ and CD4+ T cells, and FACS enrichment was applied to TEMRA cells. Random hexamers were used to reverse transcribe 0.5 to 1 ug of RNA. With immunoSEQ multiplex PCR, TCR beta CDR3 was amplified across 54 Vbeta and 13 Jbeta. In TCRdb, the immunoSEQ multiplex PCR reads were re-called with MiXCR into one record per CDR3 protein. The sample includes about 150,000 distinct CDR3 sequences, 95% to 96% of them seen just once. Sequencing was performed on CD8+ T cells from PBMCs. This clonotype was obtained from a human donor with multiple sclerosis.

CDR3 nucleotides: TGTGCCAGCACCGGTGGCTGGACAGGGGGAATGAGGGCCCAGTACTTC. Protein product: CASTGGWTGGMRAQYF. This chain connects TRBV7-9 to TRBJ2-5; 10 bases are a match to TRBD1. Germline trimming cut 7 bases from V and 9 bases from J; bases unmatched to any gene: 17. Germline V gene lookup returns CDR1 SEHNR and CDR2 FQNEAQ (reference sequence). This CDR3 spans 16 amino acids.